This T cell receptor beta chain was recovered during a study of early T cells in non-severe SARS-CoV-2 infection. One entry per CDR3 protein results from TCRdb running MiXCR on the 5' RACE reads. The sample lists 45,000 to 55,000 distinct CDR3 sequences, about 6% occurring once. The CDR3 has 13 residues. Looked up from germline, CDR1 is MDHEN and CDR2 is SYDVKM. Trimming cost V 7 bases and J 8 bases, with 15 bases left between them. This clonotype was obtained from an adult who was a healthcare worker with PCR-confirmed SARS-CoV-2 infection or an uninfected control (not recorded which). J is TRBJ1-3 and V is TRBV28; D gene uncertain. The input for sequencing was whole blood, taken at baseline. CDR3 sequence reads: CASIPGSGYTIYF. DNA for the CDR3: TGTGCCAGCATCCCCGGTTCTGGCTACACCATATATTTT.